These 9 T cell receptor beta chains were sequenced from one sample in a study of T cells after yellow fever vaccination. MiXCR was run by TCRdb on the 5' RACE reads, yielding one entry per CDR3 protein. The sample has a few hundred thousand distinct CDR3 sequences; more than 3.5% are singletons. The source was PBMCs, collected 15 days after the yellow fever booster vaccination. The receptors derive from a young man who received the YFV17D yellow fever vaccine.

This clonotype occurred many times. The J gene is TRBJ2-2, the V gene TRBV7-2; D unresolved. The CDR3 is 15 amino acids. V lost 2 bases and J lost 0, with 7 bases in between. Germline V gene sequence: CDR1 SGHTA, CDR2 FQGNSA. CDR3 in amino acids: CASSLSRANTGELFF. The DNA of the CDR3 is TGTGCCAGCAGCTTAAGCAGAGCGAACACCGGGGAGCTGTTTTTT.

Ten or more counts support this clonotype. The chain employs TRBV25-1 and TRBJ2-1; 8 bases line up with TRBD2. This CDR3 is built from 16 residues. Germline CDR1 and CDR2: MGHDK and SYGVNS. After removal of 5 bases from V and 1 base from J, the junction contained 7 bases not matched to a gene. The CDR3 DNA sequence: TGTGCCAGCAGTATCCGGGGGGGCGAATCCTACAATGAGCAGTTCTTC. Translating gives CASSIRGGESYNEQFF. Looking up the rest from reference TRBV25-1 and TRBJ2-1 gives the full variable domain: EADIYQTPRYLVIGTGKKITLECSQTMGHDKMYWYQQDPGMELHLIHYSYGVNSTEKGDLSSESTVSRIRTEHFPLTLESARPSHTSQYLCASSIRGGESYNEQFFGPGTRLTVL.

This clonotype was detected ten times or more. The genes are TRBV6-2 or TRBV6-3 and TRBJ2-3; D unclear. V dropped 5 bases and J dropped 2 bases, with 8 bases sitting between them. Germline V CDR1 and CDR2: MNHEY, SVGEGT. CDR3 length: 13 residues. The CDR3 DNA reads TGTGCCAGCAGTCAGGTAGTCACAGATACGCAGTATTTT. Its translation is CASSQVVTDTQYF.

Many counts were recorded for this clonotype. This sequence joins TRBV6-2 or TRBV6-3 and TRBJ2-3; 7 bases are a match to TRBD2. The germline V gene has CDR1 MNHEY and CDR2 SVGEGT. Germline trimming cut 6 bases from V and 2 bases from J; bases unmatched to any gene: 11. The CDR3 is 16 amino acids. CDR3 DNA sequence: TGTGCCAGCAGCTACGACGTACGGGGGGACACAGATACGCAGTATTTT. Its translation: CASSYDVRGDTDTQYF.

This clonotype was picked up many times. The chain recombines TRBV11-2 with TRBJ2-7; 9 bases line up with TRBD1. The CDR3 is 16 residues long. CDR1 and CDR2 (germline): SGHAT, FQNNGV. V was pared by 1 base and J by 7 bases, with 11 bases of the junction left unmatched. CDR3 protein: CASSLGQGVRFREQYV. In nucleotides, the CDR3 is TGTGCCAGCAGCTTAGGACAGGGGGTGAGGTTTCGGGAGCAGTACGTC.

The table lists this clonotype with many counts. The CDR3 nucleotides are TGTGCCTGGAGTGGGGGGGATAATTCACCCCTCCACTTT. Translating it yields CAWSGGDNSPLHF. This chain joins TRBV30 and TRBJ1-6, with D perhaps TRBD1 (5 bases). V was pared by 1 base and J by 5 bases, with 6 bases between. The CDR3 is 13 amino acids. Germline lookup yields CDR1 GTSNPN and CDR2 SVGIG (reference sequence).

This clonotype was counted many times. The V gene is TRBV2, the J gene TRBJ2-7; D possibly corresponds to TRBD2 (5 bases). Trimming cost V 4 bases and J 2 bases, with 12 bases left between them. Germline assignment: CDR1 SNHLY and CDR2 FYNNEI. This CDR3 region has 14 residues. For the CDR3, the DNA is TGTGCCAGCAGTGGGACTCTGGAGGCCTACGAGCAGTACGTC. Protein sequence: CASSGTLEAYEQYV.

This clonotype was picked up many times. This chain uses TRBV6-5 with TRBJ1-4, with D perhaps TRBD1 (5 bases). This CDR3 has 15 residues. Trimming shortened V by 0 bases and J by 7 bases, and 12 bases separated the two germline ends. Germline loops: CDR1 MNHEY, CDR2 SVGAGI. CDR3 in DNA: TGTGCCAGCAGTTACTCGTCAGGGAAGGGTGAAAAACTGTTTTTT. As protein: CASSYSSGKGEKLFF.

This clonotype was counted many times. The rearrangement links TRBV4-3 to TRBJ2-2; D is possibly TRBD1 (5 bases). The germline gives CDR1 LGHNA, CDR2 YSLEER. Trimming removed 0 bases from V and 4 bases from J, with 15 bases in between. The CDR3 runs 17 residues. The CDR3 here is CASSQDQTTAVTGELFF. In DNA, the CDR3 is TGCGCCAGCAGCCAAGATCAAACGACAGCCGTCACCGGGGAGCTGTTTTTT.